This record concerns one T cell receptor beta chain sequence. Antigen specificity is unknown. This sample stems from a study of beta chain features in type 1 diabetes. Study-level background: The examined sorted cells totaled around 100,000,000 across samples. Study-wide results and limits: Still unanswered here is whether HLA type influences TCRB rearrangement.

Germline V CDR1 and CDR2: SGHNT, YYREEE (reference sequence). The ends were cut back, 0 bases at V and 5 bases at J, with 5 bases in the middle. The CDR3 contains 12 residues. Expressed TCRB transcripts were sequenced because the isolated RNA had all been reverse transcribed beforehand. Sequencing used immunoSEQ multiplex PCR; TCRdb keeps in-frame clones, though not all of them. This sample has about half a million clones, with roughly 30% found just once. The V and J genes are TRBV5-4 and TRBJ2-5; no clear D. Material: naive CD4+ T cells from blood. The sequence derives from a man between 18 and 35 years old in good health. CDR3 sequence reads: CASSLAWETQYF. Here the CDR3 DNA reads TGTGCCAGCAGCTTGGCATGGGAGACCCAGTACTTC.